Below are 16 T cell receptor beta chains sequenced from a single sample in a study of T cell responses to AZD1222 COVID-19 vaccine (dated by TCRdb to 2020 to 2023). Reading the label with the study, this specimen's time point is: baseline before first vaccination. Libraries were built with the immunoSEQ multiplex PCR assay. Held by TCRdb, this immuneACCESS table contains in-frame sequences only and omits some clones. Under half of the omission traces to an unresolved V gene where checked; the cause of the rest is unknown. The sample profile shows approximately 110,000 clones; approximately 86% of them were found once. The top ten hold 5% to 7% of the sample. The material was peripheral blood, obtained on day 0 of AZD1222 vaccination. The receptors originated from an adult in good health.

CDR3 amino acids: CASSATSGTGELFF. CDR3 in DNA: TGTGCCAGCAGCGCGACTAGCGGGACCGGGGAGCTGTTTTTT. J is TRBJ2-2 and V is TRBV7-8; 10 nucleotides align to TRBD2. The CDR3 has 14 residues. V gave up 5 bases and J gave up 5 bases; unmatched junction bases: 2. The germline CDR1 and CDR2 sequences are SGHVS and FQNEAQ.

This clone came up a few times. This chain's CDR3 is CASGSGFAWGEAFF. The DNA of the CDR3 is TGCGCCAGCGGATCAGGTTTTGCTTGGGGTGAAGCTTTCTTT. The chain uses TRBV5-1 and TRBJ1-1; D not resolved. The CDR3 length is 14 residues. V was clipped by 7 bases and J by 7 bases, with 20 bases between them. CDR1 is SGHRS, CDR2 YFSETQ, per germline. The full variable domain, rest sourced from reference TRBV5-1 and TRBJ1-1, is KAGVTQTPRYLIKTRGQQVTLSCSPISGHRSVSWYQQTPGQGLQFLFEYFSETQRNKGNFPGRFSGRQFSNSRSEMNVSTLELGDSALYLCASGSGFAWGEAFFGQGTRLTVV.

The rearrangement joins TRBV12-3 or TRBV12-4 to TRBJ2-3, with D perhaps TRBD2 (7 bases). The CDR3 runs to 12 residues. The V gene lost 5 bases and the J gene lost 10 bases, with 13 bases spanning the gap. This CDR3 reads CASSIFGGPQYF. The DNA for the CDR3 is TGTGCCAGCAGTATCTTCGGGGGGCCGCAGTATTTT.

This chain connects TRBV3-1 (or the pseudogene TRBV3-2) to TRBJ2-7; TRBD1 or TRBD2 may be the D gene (5 bases each). The CDR3 spans 17 residues. Germline V gene data show CDR1 as LGHDT and CDR2 as YNNKEL (reference sequence). V was clipped by 0 bases and J by 4 bases, with 19 bases between them. The CDR3 is CASSQDGGLEHHYEQYF. The CDR3 region has the DNA TGTGCCAGCAGCCAAGATGGGGGTCTAGAGCATCATTACGAGCAGTACTTC.

This chain joins TRBV7-3 and TRBJ1-3; no definite D call. This CDR3 has 14 amino acids. Germline loops: CDR1 SGHTA, CDR2 FQGTGA. The ends were cut back, 8 bases at V and 0 bases at J, with 11 bases in the middle. CDR3 sequence: CASVHHRSGNTIYF. The CDR3 nucleotides are TGTGCCAGCGTACATCACCGCTCTGGAAACACCATATATTTT.

V is TRBV9 and J is TRBJ1-2, with TRBD1 matching over 7 bases. The germline V gene encodes CDR1 SGDLS and CDR2 YYNGEE. This CDR3 is built from 15 residues. V lost 6 bases to trimming and J lost 8 bases; unmatched junction nucleotides: 16. The DNA for the CDR3 is TGTGCCAGCACCCTAAGCGGGACACAGGGGAGAGGCTACACCTTC. Residues: CASTLSGTQGRGYTF.

The CDR3 bases are TGTGCCAGCAGTTACCCAACGACAGGCTCTGGAAACACCATATATTTT. Its protein is CASSYPTTGSGNTIYF. The chain joins TRBV6-6 to TRBJ1-3; TRBD1 is a possible D gene (6 bases). This CDR3 is built from 16 residues. Germline-derived CDR1 and CDR2 are MNHNY and SVGAGI (reference sequence). Trimming pared 2 bases from V and 0 bases from J, leaving 11 bases between.

This chain uses TRBV9 with TRBJ2-1; D gene ambiguous. Trimming removed 0 bases at V and 4 bases at J, with 17 bases between. CDR1 and CDR2 (germline): SGDLS, YYNGEE. This CDR3 contains 17 residues. The DNA of the CDR3 is TGTGCCAGCAGCGTAGCAGAAGTATACACTGTTTACAATGAGCAGTTCTTC. Protein product: CASSVAEVYTVYNEQFF.

This chain joins TRBV5-1 and TRBJ2-2; tentatively, D is TRBD2 (5 bases). V dropped 4 bases and J dropped 5 bases, with 12 bases sitting between them. Germline V gene sequence: CDR1 SGHRS, CDR2 YFSETQ. This CDR3 spans 14 amino acids. CDR3 amino acids: CASSQRRDTGELFF. The CDR3 bases are TGCGCCAGCAGCCAGCGACGGGATACCGGGGAGCTGTTTTTT.

The V and J genes are TRBV7-8 and TRBJ1-2; tentatively, D is TRBD1 (5 bases). The CDR3 has 11 residues. V was trimmed by 5 bases and J by 10 bases, leaving 11 bases between them. The germline V gene has CDR1 SGHVS and CDR2 FQNEAQ. The CDR3 DNA follows: TGTGCCAGCAGCCCTGGACAAGACTACACCTTC. Amino acid sequence: CASSPGQDYTF.

In this sample, this clone turned up once. The V gene is TRBV9, the J gene TRBJ2-7, with 9 bases lining up with TRBD2. The CDR3 covers 14 residues. Losses at the gene ends were 3 bases for V and 4 bases for J; bases not matched to a gene: 5. Germline V lookup: CDR1 SGDLS, CDR2 YYNGEE. The CDR3 sequence is CASSAAGGSYEQYF. The CDR3 region has the DNA TGTGCCAGCAGCGCCGCGGGGGGGTCTTACGAGCAGTACTTC.

The chain recombines TRBV28 with TRBJ2-7; D possibly uses TRBD1 or TRBD2 (5 bases each). Germline-derived CDR1 and CDR2 are MDHEN and SYDVKM. This CDR3 has 16 residues. Trimming left V 2 bases short and J 0 bases short, with 14 bases between. The CDR3 here is CASSLLGAGTSYEQYF. CDR3 sequence (DNA): TGTGCCAGCAGTTTACTTGGGGCAGGGACCTCCTACGAGCAGTACTTC. Together with reference TRBV28 and TRBJ2-7, the CDR3 gives the full variable domain: DVKVTQSSRYLVKRTGEKVFLECVQDMDHENMFWYRQDPGLGLRLIYFSYDVKMKEKGDIPEGYSVSREKKERFSLILESASTNQTSMYLCASSLLGAGTSYEQYFGPGTRLTVT.

The V gene is TRBV27, the J gene TRBJ2-7; D gene ambiguous. With 9 bases removed from V and 3 bases from J, the gap between germline ends came to 9 bases. Germline values: CDR1 MNHEY, CDR2 SMNVEV (reference sequence). The length of the CDR3 is 11 residues. Written as DNA, the CDR3 is TGTGCCAGTGGCCCTATCTACGAGCAGTACTTC. Protein product: CASGPIYEQYF.

This clone was seen only once. This rearrangement joins TRBV4-3 to TRBJ2-3; TRBD2 agrees at 10 bases. This CDR3 is built from 18 residues. Losses at the gene ends were 1 base for V and 0 bases for J; bases not matched to a gene: 7. The germline CDR1 and CDR2 sequences are LGHNA and YSLEER. This CDR3 is CASSQGNLAGASTDTQYF. Written as DNA, the CDR3 is TGCGCCAGCAGCCAAGGAAATCTAGCGGGGGCTAGCACAGATACGCAGTATTTT.

This chain links TRBV2 with TRBJ2-3; D gene unclear. The germline gives CDR1 SNHLY, CDR2 FYNNEI. The CDR3 contains 14 residues. The ends were cut back, 7 bases at V and 1 base at J, with 12 bases in the middle. Written as DNA, the CDR3 is TGTGCCAGCAATGGAATGATCGGCACAGATACGCAGTATTTT. It specifies CASNGMIGTDTQYF.

V gene TRBV28 combines with J gene TRBJ1-6; tentative D call: TRBD1 (5 bases). The CDR3 sequence is 13 residues long. V was pared by 4 bases and J by 9 bases, with 10 bases between. Germline loops: CDR1 MDHEN, CDR2 SYDVKM. The CDR3 DNA follows: TGTGCCAGCAGTTGGGGGTTAGCTTCACCCCTCCACTTT. Protein product: CASSWGLASPLHF.